The entry that follows covers one T cell receptor beta chain sequence. Its specificity is unknown. Other nucleotide sequences in the sample specify the same CDR3. The sample originates from a study of persistence of HIV-infected CD4 T cells. The V gene's germline CDR1 is WNHNN and CDR2 SYGVQD (reference sequence). The CDR3 consists of 13 residues. V was trimmed by 4 bases and J by 3 bases, leaving 8 bases between them. This was the immunoSEQ version 4 assay in survey mode. Measured with immunoSEQ multiplex PCR; TCRdb has only the in-frame clones, and not every one. The top ten hold just under 1% of the sample, which has approximately 35,000 clones, around 86% seen once. The stimulus was an HIV-1 Gag 15-mer peptide pool, roughly 1 ug/peptide/mL. Sorted nonresponding memory CD4+ T cells were CD40L-negative, CD69-negative, CD45RO-high.

The origin of this receptor is an adult with HIV. The donor label of this sample is uncertain. The chain combines TRBV10-1 with TRBJ2-3, with D unclear. The sample here was cultured CD4+ T cells from PBMCs, taken from a patient who received antiretroviral therapy. The CDR3 DNA sequence: TGCGCCAGCAGTGGGGGTCTGACAGATACGCAGTATTTT. Protein sequence: CASSGGLTDTQYF.